These 4 T cell receptor beta chains were sequenced from one sample in a study of metastatic and nonmetastatic thyroid tumors. The entire patient cohort was treatment-naive prior to thyroid surgery. TCRdb reassembled clones from the PCR reads with MiXCR. The sample has under 60,000 clones, approximately 20% seen once. Sequenced material: blood. The receptor source for this set is a male donor with papillary thyroid cancer or a benign thyroid nodule (not recorded which). Some clones in this sample may be carry-over from other donors' samples.

The table lists this clone with a few counts. The rearrangement links TRBV3-1 to TRBJ1-6; D not certain. Deletions cut 3 bases from V and 7 bases from J, with 22 bases between. Germline lookup yields CDR1 LGHDT and CDR2 YNNKEL (reference sequence). The length of the CDR3 is 18 residues. CDR3 nucleotides: TGTGCCAGCAGCCACACCTCATTCGGGTCCGTCGGAAATTCACCCCTCCACTTT. It specifies CASSHTSFGSVGNSPLHF.

This clone was found many times. This chain joins TRBV11-2 and TRBJ1-1; maybe TRBD1 (5 bases). The CDR3 totals 18 residues. Trimming removed 5 bases from V and 0 bases from J, with 22 bases in between. CDR1 and CDR2 (germline): SGHAT, FQNNGV. CDR3 loop: CASSLMTRGNLMNTEAFF. The CDR3 DNA reads TGTGCCAGCAGCCTTATGACTCGGGGGAATCTCATGAACACTGAAGCTTTCTTT.

By sample share, this clone is medium-sized (0.01 to 0.1%). The chain carries TRBV5-1 and TRBJ1-2; D call uncertain. The CDR3 has 14 residues. The V and J ends lost 6 bases and 4 bases respectively, with 16 bases between them. CDR1 SGHRS and CDR2 YFSETQ come from the germline V gene. The CDR3 spells CASKEAPLFYGYTF. DNA for the CDR3: TGCGCCAGCAAAGAGGCGCCGCTGTTCTATGGCTACACCTTC.

The chain is built from TRBV12-3 or TRBV12-4 and TRBJ1-6, with 8 bases matching TRBD1. This CDR3 has 15 amino acids. Trimming cost V 5 bases and J 10 bases; bases outside gene matches: 10. The DNA of the CDR3 is TGTGCCAGCAGTCGCGATACAGGGGGGAGGTCACCCCTCCACTTT. Protein: CASSRDTGGRSPLHF.